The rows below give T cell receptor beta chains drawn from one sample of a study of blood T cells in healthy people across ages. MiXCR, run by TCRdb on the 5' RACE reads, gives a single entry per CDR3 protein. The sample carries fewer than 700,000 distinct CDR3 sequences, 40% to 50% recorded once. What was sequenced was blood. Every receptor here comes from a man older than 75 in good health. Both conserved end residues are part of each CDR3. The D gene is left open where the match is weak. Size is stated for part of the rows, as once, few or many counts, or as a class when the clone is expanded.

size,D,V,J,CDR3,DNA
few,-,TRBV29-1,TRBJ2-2,CSVEISYDTGELFF,TGCAGCGTTGAAATTAGCTACGACACCGGGGAGCTGTTTTTT
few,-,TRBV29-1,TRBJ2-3,CSVDTGRTDTQYF,TGCAGCGTTGATACAGGGCGCACAGATACGCAGTATTTT
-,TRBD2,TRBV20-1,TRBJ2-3,CSASQAGGRDTQYF,TGCAGTGCTAGCCAAGCGGGGGGACGAGATACGCAGTATTTT
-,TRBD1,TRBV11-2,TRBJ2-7,CASKGDSSYEQYF,TGTGCCAGCAAGGGGGACAGTTCCTACGAGCAGTACTTC
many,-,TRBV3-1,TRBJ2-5,CASSRTGETQYF,TGTGCCAGCAGCCGGACCGGGGAGACCCAGTACTTC
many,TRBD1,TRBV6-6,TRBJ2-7,CASSYSGQGADEQYF,TGTGCCAGCAGTTACTCGGGTCAGGGGGCCGACGAGCAGTACTTC
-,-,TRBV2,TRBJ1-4,CASSDLGDLRLFF,TGTGCCAGCAGTGACCTAGGCGATTTAAGACTGTTTTTT
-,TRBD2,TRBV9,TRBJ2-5,CASSVALAAGETQYF,TGTGCCAGCAGCGTAGCCCTAGCGGCCGGGGAGACCCAGTACTTC
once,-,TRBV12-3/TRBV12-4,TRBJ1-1,CASSFVRTEAFF,TGTGCCAGCAGTTTCGTTCGGACTGAAGCTTTCTTT
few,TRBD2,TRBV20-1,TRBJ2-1,CSAGTSNSYNEQFF,TGCAGTGCTGGGACTAGCAACTCCTACAATGAGCAGTTCTTC
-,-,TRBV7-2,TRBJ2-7,CASSQVMPYEQYF,TGTGCCAGCAGCCAAGTAATGCCCTACGAGCAGTACTTC
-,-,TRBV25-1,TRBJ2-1,CASSEGVSNNYNEQFF,TGTGCCAGCAGTGAAGGGGTTAGCAATAATTACAATGAGCAGTTCTTC
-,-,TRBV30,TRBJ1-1,CAWRGGAEAFF,TGTGCCTGGAGAGGGGGGGCTGAAGCTTTCTTT
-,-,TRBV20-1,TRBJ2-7,CSARVPGNEQYF,TGCAGTGCTAGAGTCCCGGGGAATGAGCAGTACTTC
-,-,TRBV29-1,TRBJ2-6,CSVGDTSSGANVLTF,TGCAGCGTTGGTGACACCTCCTCTGGGGCCAACGTCCTGACTTTC
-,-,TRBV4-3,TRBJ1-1,CASSQTFYSRTEAFF,TGCGCCAGCAGCCAGACGTTTTATAGTCGGACTGAAGCTTTCTTT
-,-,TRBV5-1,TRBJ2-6,CASSFAASGANVLTF,TGCGCCAGCAGCTTTGCGGCCTCTGGGGCCAACGTCCTGACTTTC
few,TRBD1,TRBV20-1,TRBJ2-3,CSASGPGQGGTDTQYF,TGCAGTGCTAGTGGACCTGGACAGGGAGGCACAGATACGCAGTATTTT
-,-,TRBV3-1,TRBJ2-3,CASSQATTSTDTQYF,TGTGCCAGCAGCCAAGCCACCACTAGCACAGATACGCAGTATTTT
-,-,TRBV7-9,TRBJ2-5,CASSLAWASGETQYF,TGTGCCAGCAGCTTAGCTTGGGCCAGCGGGGAGACCCAGTACTTC
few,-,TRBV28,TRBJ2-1,CASMEGTGGRLAGVNGRLNEQFF,TGTGCCAGCATGGAGGGGACAGGGGGGAGGCTAGCGGGAGTCAATGGACGTCTCAATGAGCAGTTCTTC
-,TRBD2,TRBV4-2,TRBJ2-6,CASSQEGLAVPGANVLTF,TGTGCCAGCAGCCAAGAAGGCCTAGCGGTCCCTGGGGCCAACGTCCTGACTTTC
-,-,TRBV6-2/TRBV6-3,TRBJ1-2,CASSYPHYGYTF,TGTGCCAGCAGTTACCCTCACTATGGCTACACCTTC
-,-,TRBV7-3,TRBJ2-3,CASRAAVSTDTQYF,TGTGCCAGCAGGGCCGCGGTTAGCACAGATACGCAGTATTTT
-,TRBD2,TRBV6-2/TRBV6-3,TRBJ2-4,CASSYQRGGSQNIQYF,TGTGCCAGCAGTTACCAGAGGGGAGGGTCGCAAAACATTCAGTACTTC
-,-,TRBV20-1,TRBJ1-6,CSAGPGRNSPLHF,TGCAGTGCTGGACCCGGGCGAAATTCACCCCTCCACTTT
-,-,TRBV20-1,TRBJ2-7,CSARVPPPSFEQYF,TGCAGTGCTAGAGTCCCGCCCCCCTCCTTCGAGCAGTACTTC
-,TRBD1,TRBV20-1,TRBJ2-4,CGAPIQGASIQYF,TGCGGTGCTCCCATACAGGGGGCGAGCATTCAGTACTTC
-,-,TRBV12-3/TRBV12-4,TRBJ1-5,CASSLAVGSGNQPQHF,TGTGCCAGCAGTTTAGCAGTCGGTTCCGGCAATCAGCCCCAGCATTTT
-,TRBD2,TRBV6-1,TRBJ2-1,CASSTHISGSTYNEQFF,TGTGCCAGCAGCACCCATATTAGCGGGAGTACCTACAATGAGCAGTTCTTC
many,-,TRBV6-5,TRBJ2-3,CASSYSGGRTDTQYF,TGTGCCAGCAGTTACTCCGGGGGACGCACAGATACGCAGTATTTT
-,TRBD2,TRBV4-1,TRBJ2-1,CASSQIPSGAYNEQFF,TGCGCCAGCAGCCAAATACCTAGCGGGGCTTACAATGAGCAGTTCTTC
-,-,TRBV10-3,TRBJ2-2,CAISESTVGRNTGELFF,TGTGCCATCAGTGAGTCAACCGTGGGCAGAAACACCGGGGAGCTGTTTTTT
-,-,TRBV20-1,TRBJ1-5,CSARTDYSNQPQHF,TGCAGTGCGAGGACGGACTATAGCAATCAGCCCCAGCATTTT
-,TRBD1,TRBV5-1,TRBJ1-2,CASSLGQEGYRGYTF,TGCGCCAGCAGCCTAGGACAGGAGGGCTATCGCGGCTACACCTTC
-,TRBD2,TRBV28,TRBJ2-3,CASTPREGGTQYF,TGTGCCAGCACCCCGCGGGAGGGGGGTACGCAGTATTTT
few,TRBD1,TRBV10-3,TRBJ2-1,CAISEASGGNEQFF,TGTGCCATCAGTGAGGCCTCAGGGGGCAATGAGCAGTTCTTC
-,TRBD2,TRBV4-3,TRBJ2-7,CASSQDRDSGRVYEQYF,TGCGCCAGCAGCCAAGATCGGGATAGCGGGAGGGTCTACGAGCAGTACTTC
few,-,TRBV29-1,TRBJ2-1,CSGAEANEQFF,TGCAGCGGTGCTGAGGCGAATGAGCAGTTCTTC
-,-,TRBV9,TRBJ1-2,CASSVDPGIIYGYTF,TGTGCCAGCAGCGTAGACCCAGGGATAATCTATGGCTACACCTTC
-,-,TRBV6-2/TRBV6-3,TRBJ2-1,CASSYKQGYEQFF,TGTGCCAGCAGTTACAAGCAGGGGTATGAGCAGTTCTTC
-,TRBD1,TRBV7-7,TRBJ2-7,CASSVGQGPTVNQYF,TGTGCTAGCAGCGTCGGACAGGGTCCCACGGTGAACCAGTACTTC
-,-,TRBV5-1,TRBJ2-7,CASSTRDGGLYEQYF,TGCGCCAGCTCCACTAGGGACGGGGGCTTATACGAGCAGTACTTC
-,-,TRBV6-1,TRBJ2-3,CASSVIGREDTQYF,TGTGCCAGCAGTGTTATTGGCAGGGAAGATACGCAGTATTTT
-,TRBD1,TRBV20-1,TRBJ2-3,CSANPRGQFRDTQYF,TGCAGTGCCAACCCCAGGGGGCAATTTCGAGATACGCAGTATTTT
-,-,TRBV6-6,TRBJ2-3,CASSYGSSTDTQYF,TGTGCCAGCAGTTACGGCAGTAGCACAGATACGCAGTATTTT
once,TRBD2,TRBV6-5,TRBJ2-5,CASSFGLAGGRLTETQYF,TGTGCCAGCAGTTTTGGACTAGCGGGGGGCCGGTTAACGGAGACCCAGTACTTC
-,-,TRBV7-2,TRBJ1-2,CASSYESTGIYGYTF,TGTGCCAGCAGTTATGAGTCAACAGGGATTTATGGCTACACCTTC
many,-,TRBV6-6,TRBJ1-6,CASSVQTTNSPLHF,TGTGCCAGCAGCGTACAGACTACTAATTCACCCCTCCACTTT
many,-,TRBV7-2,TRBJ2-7,CASSLQTYEQYF,TGTGCCAGCAGCTTGCAAACTTACGAGCAGTACTTC
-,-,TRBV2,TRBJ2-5,CASSKGLQETQYF,TGTGCCAGCAGCAAGGGACTCCAAGAGACCCAGTACTTC
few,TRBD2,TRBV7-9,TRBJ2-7,CASSSSLLGLAGAEQYF,TGTGCCAGCAGCTCATCCTTACTTGGACTAGCGGGAGCCGAGCAGTACTTC
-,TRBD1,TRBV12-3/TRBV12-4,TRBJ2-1,CASSTRQGNNNEQFF,TGTGCCAGCAGTACCCGACAGGGGAATAACAATGAGCAGTTCTTC